The sequence of this T cell receptor beta chain was determined in a study of T cells in Graves' hyperthyroidism and ophthalmopathy. Study-wide findings and caveats: Ophthalmopathy, as predicted by the model, came a median roughly 6.8 months after the prediction. Researchers found most expanded thyroid clonotypes above 0.001 in blood as well.

Template material for amplifying TCR beta CDR3 regions consisted of RNA transcripts. A set of HTBI primers served as the primers for a first-round RT-PCR of the TCR CDR3. TCRdb passed the multiplex PCR reads through MiXCR, listing each CDR3 protein once. The data show about 500,000 distinct CDR3 sequences, about 46% seen once. V dropped 1 base and J dropped 5 bases, with 11 bases sitting between them. CDR1 and CDR2 from the germline V gene are SGHTA and FQGNSA. The CDR3 is 14 amino acids. The sample holds a few counts of this clonotype. What it binds is not known. This receptor was taken from an adult woman with Graves' disease, either hyperthyroidism or ophthalmopathy (not recorded which). The chain couples TRBV7-2 to TRBJ2-5; D is undetermined. Material for sequencing was peripheral blood or thyroid tissue (not recorded which). CDR3 DNA: TGTGCCAGCAGCTTAGTCGTCGGGTCGGAGACCCAGTACTTC. Translated: CASSLVVGSETQYF.